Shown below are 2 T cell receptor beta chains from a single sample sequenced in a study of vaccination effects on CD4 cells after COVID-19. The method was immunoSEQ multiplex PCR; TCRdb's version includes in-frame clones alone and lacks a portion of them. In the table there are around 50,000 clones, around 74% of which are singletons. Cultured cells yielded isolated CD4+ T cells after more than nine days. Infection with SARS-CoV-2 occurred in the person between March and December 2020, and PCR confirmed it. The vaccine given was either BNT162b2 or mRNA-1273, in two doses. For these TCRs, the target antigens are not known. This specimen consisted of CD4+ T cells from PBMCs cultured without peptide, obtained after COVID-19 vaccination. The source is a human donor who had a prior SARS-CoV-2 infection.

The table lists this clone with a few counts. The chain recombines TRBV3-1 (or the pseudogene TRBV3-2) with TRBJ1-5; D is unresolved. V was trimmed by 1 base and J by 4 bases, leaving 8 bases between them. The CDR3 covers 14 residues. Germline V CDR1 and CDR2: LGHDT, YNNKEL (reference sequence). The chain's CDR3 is CASSQGLTNQPQHF. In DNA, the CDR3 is TGTGCCAGCAGCCAAGGTCTCACTAATCAGCCCCAGCATTTT.

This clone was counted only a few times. The CDR3 sequence: CASSSLPGRYEQYF. Here the CDR3 DNA reads TGCGCCAGCAGCTCCCTTCCCGGGAGATACGAGCAGTACTTC. V usage is TRBV5-1 and J usage is TRBJ2-7; TRBD2 is a possible D gene (6 bases). V lost 3 bases and J 4 bases, leaving 14 bases between the germline ends. The CDR3 extends over 14 amino acids. Germline V gives CDR1 SGHRS, CDR2 YFSETQ.